This TCR beta chain derives from a study of T-cell reconstitution after alpha-beta-depleted transplantation in children. Study-level points and caveats: At around two months after transplant, the alpha-beta T cells were reportedly derived from several hundred expanded clones that came from non-depleted graft cells. Surviving recipient T cells and thymic progenitors accounted for the high day-60 TCRbeta diversity observed in some patients.

This clonotype came up a few times. Its antigen is not known. Trimming cost V 3 bases and J 0 bases, with 9 bases left between them. CDR1 is DFQATT, CDR2 SNEGSKA, per germline (reference sequence). The CDR3 has 14 residues. Preparation of the TCRbeta library involved a method that used unique molecular identifiers. TCRdb independently ran MiXCR on the PCR reads; one entry per CDR3 protein. In the table there are a few hundred thousand distinct CDR3 sequences, approximately 30% of which are singletons. The sequence came from a boy under two years old with Wiskott-Aldrich syndrome, due to receive a stem cell transplant. Source: PBMCs, taken before TCRalphabeta/CD19-depleted stem cell transplant. The rearrangement uses TRBV20-1 and TRBJ2-1; D gene unclear. CDR3 in amino acids: CSARRSDSYNEQFF. The CDR3 nucleotides are TGCAGTGCTAGGAGAAGTGACTCCTACAATGAGCAGTTCTTC.